A selection of T cell receptor beta chains follows, all from one sample in a study of Graves' ophthalmopathy and Graves' hyperthyroidism. TCRdb re-derived calls from the multiplex PCR reads in MiXCR, one entry per CDR3 protein. The table lists roughly 400,000 distinct CDR3 sequences, about 18% of them singletons, with about 1.4% in the top ten. Material for sequencing was peripheral blood. The source is a woman aged 18-29 years with Graves' ophthalmopathy. Each CDR3 is given with its conserved first and last residue. D genes are given only for firm matches. Clone size appears in some rows only: once, few, many, or a class for an expanded clone.

CDR3nt | CDR3aa | d_gene | v_gene | abundance | j_gene
TGTGCCAGCAGCTATAGTCCTGGGACCCAGTACTTC | CASSYSPGTQYF | . | TRBV6-1 | . | TRBJ2-5
TGTGCCAGCAGCGATAGAAAGGGGAGGTGGTACTTC | CASSDRKGRWYF | . | TRBV7-9 | many | TRBJ2-4
TGCAGTGCAAGACGCCTCCCGGGACAGGGGGCATCTGGCTACACCTTC | CSARRLPGQGASGYTF | TRBD1 | TRBV20-1 | many | TRBJ1-2
TGTGCCAGCAGTTACCGTCGACAGCAAACGACCCAGTACTTC | CASSYRRQQTTQYF | . | TRBV6-2/TRBV6-3 | many | TRBJ2-5
TGTGCCAGCAGTTTATTAACTGGGCCAAGAATGAACACTGAAGCTTTCTTT | CASSLLTGPRMNTEAFF | . | TRBV28 | . | TRBJ1-1
TGTGCCAGCAGTTACTCCAGAACGATGTGGGAGAACACTGAAGCTTTCTTT | CASSYSRTMWENTEAFF | . | TRBV6-5 | . | TRBJ1-1
TGTGCCAGCAGCAAGAAGGGAGTTTGCTCTGGAAACACCATATATTTT | CASSKKGVCSGNTIYF | . | TRBV6-7 | many | TRBJ1-3
TGTGCCAGCAGAACCGGGACAGGGACCTACGAGCAGTACTTC | CASRTGTGTYEQYF | TRBD1 | TRBV12-3/TRBV12-4 | many | TRBJ2-7
TGTGCCAGCAGCCCACCCCAATGGAGGGATAATTCACCCCTCCACTTT | CASSPPQWRDNSPLHF | . | TRBV11-2 | many | TRBJ1-6
TGTGCCAGCAGCTTAGAGGTTTTCTACAATGAGCAGTTCTTC | CASSLEVFYNEQFF | . | TRBV11-2 | many | TRBJ2-1
TGTGCCAGCAGTTACTCATCGACCGCGGTGGATGGCTACACCTTC | CASSYSSTAVDGYTF | . | TRBV6-2/TRBV6-3 | . | TRBJ1-2
TGTGCCAGCAGTTTAAGGTCGGGACTACCGCAAGAGACCCAGTACTTC | CASSLRSGLPQETQYF | TRBD2 | TRBV27 | . | TRBJ2-5
TGTGCCAGCCAACTAGAGGGGCAGGGGGATACCTACGAGCAGTACTTC | CASQLEGQGDTYEQYF | TRBD1 | TRBV6-1 | few | TRBJ2-7
TGTGCCAGCACCGAAATAGGTCGGGGCCTTCTCTACGAGCAGTACTTC | CASTEIGRGLLYEQYF | . | TRBV28 | . | TRBJ2-7
TGTGCCAGCAGGCCAGCGGGAGAGGCTGGGGCCAACGTCCTGACTTTC | CASRPAGEAGANVLTF | TRBD2 | TRBV2 | many | TRBJ2-6
TGTGCCAGCAGCCGAACAGGGAGGATCGGCTACACCTTC | CASSRTGRIGYTF | . | TRBV6-2/TRBV6-3 | many | TRBJ1-2
TGTGCCAGCAGTTACACGGCGGGGGCGCCGAACACCGGGGAGCTGTTTTTT | CASSYTAGAPNTGELFF | . | TRBV6-2/TRBV6-3 | many | TRBJ2-2
TGTGCCAGCAGCCCTTGGACTAGCGCCTACGAGCAGTACTTC | CASSPWTSAYEQYF | TRBD2 | TRBV7-2 | many | TRBJ2-7
TGTGCCAGCAGTTACTCCGCCTCCTCAAGCTGGAACATTCAGTACTTC | CASSYSASSSWNIQYF | . | TRBV6-2/TRBV6-3 | many | TRBJ2-4
TGTGCCAGCAGTTTAGAGGCAGGAGGGGTGCAAGAGACCCAGTACTTC | CASSLEAGGVQETQYF | . | TRBV12-3/TRBV12-4 | . | TRBJ2-5
TGTGCCTGGAGTGCGACCCGGACGGACCTCTCGAACGAGCAGTACTTC | CAWSATRTDLSNEQYF | . | TRBV30 | many | TRBJ2-7
TGTGCCAGCAGCTTAGAGGTGGAAAAAGAGACCCAGTACTTC | CASSLEVEKETQYF | . | TRBV7-2 | many | TRBJ2-5
TGTGCCAGCAGTGTTGAAAGGTATCAGCCCCAGCATTTT | CASSVERYQPQHF | . | TRBV6-4 | many | TRBJ1-5
TGTGCCTGGAGTGAGCTGGGGATTAACACTGAAGCTTTCTTT | CAWSELGINTEAFF | . | TRBV30 | many | TRBJ1-1
TGTGCCAGCAGTGAATCGGGGGGCTCCGAGCAGTACTTC | CASSESGGSEQYF | . | TRBV25-1 | . | TRBJ2-7
TGTGCCAGCAGCCCAGCCTTCGAAGACGAGCAGTACTTC | CASSPAFEDEQYF | . | TRBV7-2 | many | TRBJ2-7
TGTGCCATCAGTGATATGGGGTTGTACACTGAAGCTTTCTTT | CAISDMGLYTEAFF | . | TRBV10-3 | many | TRBJ1-1
TGTGCCTGGAAGCGGGACAGTCGACAAGAGACCCAGTACTTC | CAWKRDSRQETQYF | . | TRBV30 | many | TRBJ2-5
TGTGCCAGCAGCCCATTTTTAGGGGGGTATGGCTACACCTTC | CASSPFLGGYGYTF | . | TRBV27 | many | TRBJ1-2
TGCAGTGCTAGGGCGCCTGGGACGGGGAACACTGAAGCTTTCTTT | CSARAPGTGNTEAFF | . | TRBV20-1 | many | TRBJ1-1
TGTGCCAGCAGTTACTCGCTCAGAACTGAAGCTTTCTTT | CASSYSLRTEAFF | . | TRBV6-2/TRBV6-3 | . | TRBJ1-1
TGTGCCAGCAGCGGGCCGGCTAGCGGGGGACACGAGCAGTACTTC | CASSGPASGGHEQYF | TRBD2 | TRBV9 | many | TRBJ2-7
TGTGCCAGCAGTACTAGCGCGGACATTCAGTACTTC | CASSTSADIQYF | TRBD2 | TRBV2 | many | TRBJ2-4
TGCGCCAGCAGCCCAAGTAGTCAGGGACAGGGAGGGAACGAGCAGTACTTC | CASSPSSQGQGGNEQYF | TRBD1 | TRBV4-3 | few | TRBJ2-7
TGTGCCAGCAGGGCAGACAGGGCCCCCATGAACACTGAAGCTTTCTTT | CASRADRAPMNTEAFF | TRBD1 | TRBV12-3/TRBV12-4 | . | TRBJ1-1
TGTGCCAGCAGTTTCCGGGACAACTCCTACGAGCAGTACTTC | CASSFRDNSYEQYF | . | TRBV12-3/TRBV12-4 | many | TRBJ2-7
TGTGCCAGCAGCAGGGGGCGAGGCACCGGGGAGCTGTTTTTT | CASSRGRGTGELFF | TRBD1 | TRBV12-3/TRBV12-4 | . | TRBJ2-2
TGTGCCAGCAAGGAAGATTCTAACTATGGCTACACCTTC | CASKEDSNYGYTF | . | TRBV2 | . | TRBJ1-2
TGTGCCAGCAGCTTAGCGAGAGGATCAGAAGCTTTCTTT | CASSLARGSEAFF | . | TRBV7-8 | many | TRBJ1-1
TGTGCCAGCAGCCAAGAAGAGAGGTATGGCTACACCTTC | CASSQEERYGYTF | . | TRBV3-1 | many | TRBJ1-2
TGTGCCAGCAGTCGGCAGTCTAACTATGGCTACACCTTC | CASSRQSNYGYTF | . | TRBV5-8 | many | TRBJ1-2
TGTGCCAGCAGCCGTCCAGGCAGCCACTATGGCTACACCTTC | CASSRPGSHYGYTF | . | TRBV7-2 | . | TRBJ1-2
TGTGCCAGCAGCTTATCCGCCTGGGGTCGAGGGGGGCGTAGGTCGGACACTGAAGCTTTCTTT | CASSLSAWGRGGRRSDTEAFF | . | TRBV7-2 | many | TRBJ1-1
TGTGCCAGCAAGTGGGGGTCAGCTAACTATGGCTACACCTTC | CASKWGSANYGYTF | . | TRBV6-1 | many | TRBJ1-2
TGTGCCAGCAGCTTAGTCCAGGCCTACACTGAAGCTTTCTTT | CASSLVQAYTEAFF | . | TRBV7-2 | many | TRBJ1-1
TGTGCCAGCAGCGTAGCGGGGGGGCACCTCTACGAGCAGTACTTC | CASSVAGGHLYEQYF | TRBD2 | TRBV9 | many | TRBJ2-7
TGCAGCGCCTGGGGGTTCTACGAGCAGTACTTC | CSAWGFYEQYF | . | TRBV29-1 | . | TRBJ2-7
TGTGCCACCAGTGATATAGGCTCTGGGGCCAACGTCCTGACTTTC | CATSDIGSGANVLTF | . | TRBV24-1 | many | TRBJ2-6
TGTGCCCGGACCAGGGGGCAGGGGGCCTTTGGCTACACCTTC | CARTRGQGAFGYTF | TRBD1 | TRBV30 | many | TRBJ1-2
TGTGCCAGCAGTTTAGACGGGGGACAGTTGTACGAGCAGTACTTC | CASSLDGGQLYEQYF | . | TRBV12-3/TRBV12-4 | many | TRBJ2-7
TGCAGTGCTAGATCTAGCGGGAACACCGGGGAGCTGTTTTTT | CSARSSGNTGELFF | TRBD2 | TRBV20-1 | many | TRBJ2-2
TGTGCCTTCCCGGGGCGAGCTTTCTTT | CAFPGRAFF | . | TRBV30 | many | TRBJ1-1
TGCAGTGCTAGCGCGGGACAGGTTCCGGGGGAGCTGTTTTTT | CSASAGQVPGELFF | TRBD1 | TRBV20-1 | many | TRBJ2-2
TGTGCCAGCAGCCAGGCCGGGACAGGGATCTACGAGCAGTACTTC | CASSQAGTGIYEQYF | TRBD1 | TRBV7-6 | . | TRBJ2-7